These 28 T cell receptor beta chains share one sample of origin, sequenced in a study of early T cells in non-severe SARS-CoV-2 infection. TCRdb analysed the 5' RACE reads with MiXCR anew, one entry per CDR3 protein. The table shows over 35,000 distinct CDR3 sequences, with under 13% occurring only once. Sample: whole blood. The source of these receptors is an adult who was a healthcare worker with PCR-confirmed SARS-CoV-2 infection or an uninfected control (not recorded which).

This clonotype was seen ten or more times. V usage is TRBV12-3 or TRBV12-4 and J usage is TRBJ2-7; D perhaps matches TRBD1 (7 bases). The CDR3 sequence is 15 residues long. V was trimmed by 3 bases and J by 7 bases, leaving 19 bases between them. This CDR3 reads CASSFRQGGKVEQYF. CDR3 sequence (DNA): TGTGCCAGCAGTTTCAGACAGGGAGGTAAAGTGGAGCAGTACTTC.

Comment on this clonotype: It may be a read error: a sequence one base away is much more abundant. The V and J genes are TRBV20-1 and TRBJ1-4; 8 bases fit TRBD1. The V segment lost 5 bases and the J segment 9 bases; nucleotides outside the gene matches: 11. The CDR3 length is 14 residues. The germline V gene encodes CDR1 DFQATT and CDR2 SNEGSKA (reference sequence). For the CDR3, the DNA is TGCAGTGCTGATCTCCGTACAGGGGGTAAAAAACTGTTTTTT. Its protein is CSADLRTGGKKLFF.

This clonotype appeared a few times. The rearrangement uses TRBV7-9 and TRBJ2-3, with 13 bases aligning to TRBD2. The CDR3 covers 17 residues. With V trimmed by 4 bases and J by 2 bases, 6 bases remained unmatched. Looked up from germline, CDR1 is SEHNR and CDR2 is FQNEAQ (reference sequence). The CDR3 protein is CASSYSGLAGDTDTQYF. For the CDR3, the DNA is TGTGCCAGCAGCTACTCCGGACTAGCGGGGGACACAGATACGCAGTATTTT.

As for this clonotype: A much larger clone differs from this one at a single base, so this may be a read error. The V gene is TRBV7-2, the J gene TRBJ2-3; 8 bases agree with TRBD2. Germline V gives CDR1 SGHTA, CDR2 FQGNSA. This CDR3 has 16 residues. V trimming: 5 bases; J trimming: 6 bases; junction bases outside the gene matches: 13. CDR3 in DNA: TGTGCCAGCAGCACCTTTAGCGGGGAAATCCCCGATACGCAGTATTTT. Residues: CASSTFSGEIPDTQYF.

This clonotype was counted many times. The chain combines TRBV3-1 with TRBJ1-5; tentatively, D is TRBD1 (5 bases). Deletions cut 1 base from V and 1 base from J, with 11 bases between. Germline-derived CDR1 and CDR2 are LGHDT and YNNKEL (reference sequence). The CDR3 runs to 16 residues. The CDR3 spells CASSQGQTFSNQPQHF. Here the CDR3 DNA reads TGTGCCAGCAGCCAAGGACAGACTTTCAGCAATCAGCCCCAGCATTTT.

This clonotype was detected only a few times. The chain couples TRBV3-1 to TRBJ2-7; D perhaps matches TRBD1 (5 bases). Germline CDR1 and CDR2: LGHDT and YNNKEL (reference sequence). The ends were cut back, 0 bases at V and 4 bases at J, with 10 bases in the middle. This CDR3 spans 14 amino acids. CDR3 sequence reads: CASSQEGHFYEQYF. CDR3 nucleotide sequence: TGTGCCAGCAGCCAAGAGGGGCACTTTTACGAGCAGTACTTC.

In its sample, this clonotype was seen once. This may come from a read error, since a much larger clone is one base off. The V gene is TRBV25-1, the J gene TRBJ2-1, with 12 bases fitting TRBD2. CDR3 length: 15 amino acids. The germline V gene encodes CDR1 MGHDK and CDR2 SYGVNS. In DNA, the CDR3 is TGTGCCAGCAGTTCTAGCGGGGGGGCCCTCAATGTGCAGTTCTTC. Translated: CASSSSGGALNVQFF.

This clonotype was seen ten or more times. The chain carries TRBV6-5 and TRBJ1-1; D ambiguous. The CDR3 contains 16 residues. The germline gives CDR1 MNHEY, CDR2 SVGAGI. The germline V and J ends were trimmed by 6 bases and 1 base, with 18 bases remaining between them. CDR3: CASSRPKFTANTEAFF. The CDR3 region has the DNA TGTGCCAGCAGCCGGCCGAAATTCACGGCGAACACTGAAGCTTTCTTT.

This clonotype came up a few times. The chain recombines TRBV12-3 or TRBV12-4 with TRBJ1-5; tentative D call: TRBD1 (5 bases). V was clipped by 2 bases and J by 5 bases, with 7 bases between them. The CDR3 is 13 amino acids. The CDR3 region is CASSLTGDQPQHF. CDR3 DNA: TGTGCCAGCAGTTTAACGGGGGATCAGCCCCAGCATTTT.

This clonotype was counted a few times. The chain couples TRBV30 to TRBJ2-7; no clear D. This CDR3 contains 11 residues. Trimming took 1 base from V and 2 from J, leaving 3 bases between them. The germline V gene has CDR1 GTSNPN and CDR2 SVGIG (reference sequence). CDR3 DNA: TGTGCCTGGAGTGGCCCCTACGAGCAGTACTTC. Translating gives CAWSGPYEQYF.

This clonotype showed up just a few times. V is TRBV10-3 and J is TRBJ2-1; 9 nucleotides match TRBD1. Germline CDR1 ENHRY, CDR2 SYGVKD. The trim removed 6 bases at V and 8 bases at J, leaving 5 bases unmatched. This CDR3 has 13 amino acids. CDR3 nucleotide sequence: TGTGCCATCAGCACAGGGGGCTGGGATGAGCAGTTCTTC. It yields the protein CAISTGGWDEQFF.

This clonotype was observed at least ten times. The chain recombines TRBV29-1 with TRBJ2-7; D is unclear. CDR1 and CDR2 from the germline V gene are SQVTM and ANQGSEA. This CDR3 region has 11 residues. V gave up 5 bases and J gave up 2 bases, with 7 bases separating them. CDR3 loop: CSVQQTYEQYF. CDR3 sequence (DNA): TGCAGCGTTCAACAGACCTACGAGCAGTACTTC.

This clonotype was found many times. The chain is built from TRBV19 and TRBJ2-3; the match to TRBD2 covers 8 bases. V lost 8 bases to trimming and J lost 6 bases; unmatched junction nucleotides: 13. The length of the CDR3 is 15 residues. The germline V gene encodes CDR1 LNHDA and CDR2 SQIVND (reference sequence). CDR3 nucleotides: TGTGCCAGTGATGCCGGGACTAGAGGTTCGGATACGCAGTATTTT. It yields the protein CASDAGTRGSDTQYF.

This clonotype was detected a few times. The V call is TRBV20-1, the J call TRBJ2-7; 7 bases match TRBD1. Germline V gives CDR1 DFQATT, CDR2 SNEGSKA (reference sequence). Trimming took 7 bases from V and 4 from J; bases not matched to a gene: 10. The CDR3 sequence is 13 residues long. CDR3 nucleotides: TGCAGTGTAATGACAGGGCGAAGATACGAGCAGTACTTC. As protein: CSVMTGRRYEQYF.

This clonotype was observed a few times. CDR3 sequence reads: CATSESNRQGSNEKLFF. The CDR3 bases are TGTGCCACCAGTGAATCGAATAGACAGGGGTCTAATGAAAAACTGTTTTTT. The genes are TRBV24-1 and TRBJ1-4; TRBD1 aligns across 8 bases. The germline V gene has CDR1 KGHDR and CDR2 SFDVKD. The J segment lost 3 bases and the V segment lost 4 bases, leaving 9 bases of the junction unmatched. The CDR3 is made up of 17 amino acids.

In its sample, this clonotype was seen many times. Mismatch with germline at one junction end may stem from a read error. The genes are TRBV7-7 and TRBJ1-1; D not certain. Germline CDR1 is SSHAT and CDR2 is FNYEAQ (reference sequence). This CDR3 is built from 13 residues. This CDR3 is CASSLSKNTEAFF. In nucleotides, the CDR3 is TGTGCTAGCAGCCTGTCCAAGAACACTGAAGCTTTCTTT.

The rearrangement links TRBV4-1 to TRBJ2-5, with D unclear. Per the germline V gene, CDR1 is MGHRA and CDR2 is YSYEKL. This CDR3 has 16 residues. Trimming shortened V by 0 bases and J by 0 bases, and 11 bases separated the two germline ends. This CDR3 is CASSQDGDWDQETQYF. The CDR3 nucleotides read TGCGCCAGCAGCCAAGATGGGGATTGGGACCAAGAGACCCAGTACTTC.

In this sample, this clonotype turned up many times. V usage is TRBV7-3 and J usage is TRBJ1-1; 8 nucleotides agree with TRBD1. This CDR3 is 15 amino acids long. CDR1 and CDR2 from the germline V gene are SGHTA and FQGTGA. The trim removed 5 bases at V and 5 bases at J, leaving 10 bases unmatched. In DNA, the CDR3 is TGTGCCAGCAGCCCGAACCAGGGGGCGCTGACTGAAGCTTTCTTT. This translates into CASSPNQGALTEAFF.

The chain couples TRBV12-3 or TRBV12-4 to TRBJ2-1, with 11 bases that match TRBD2. With 2 bases clipped from V and 7 bases from J, the junction kept 4 bases outside the gene matches. The CDR3 is made up of 15 amino acids. The CDR3 region is CASSLLAGGPNEQFF. CDR3 sequence (DNA): TGTGCCAGCAGTTTATTAGCGGGGGGGCCGAATGAGCAGTTCTTC.

V and J are TRBV27 and TRBJ2-7, with 10 bases lining up with TRBD2. Trimming cost V 3 bases and J 3 bases; bases outside gene matches: 8. The length of the CDR3 is 16 residues. CDR1 MNHEY and CDR2 SMNVEV come from the germline V gene (reference sequence). CDR3 DNA: TGTGCCAGCAGTTTCCTTACTAGCGGGGACCTCTACGAGCAGTACTTC. Its protein product is CASSFLTSGDLYEQYF.

This clonotype was seen repeatedly, ten times or more. V gene TRBV6-2 or TRBV6-3 combines with J gene TRBJ2-2; 13 bases map to TRBD2. Germline assignment: CDR1 MNHEY and CDR2 SVGEGT. The CDR3 is made up of 15 amino acids. V gave up 10 bases and J gave up 0 bases; unmatched junction bases: 2. The CDR3 DNA reads TGTGCCACCACTAGCGGGGGGGCGAACACCGGGGAGCTGTTTTTT. Protein: CATTSGGANTGELFF.

The table lists this clonotype with a few counts. The chain links TRBV2 to TRBJ1-5, with D tentatively TRBD1 (6 bases). V gave up 4 bases and J gave up 10 bases, with 14 bases separating them. The length of the CDR3 is 13 residues. In germline, CDR1 is SNHLY, CDR2 FYNNEI. The CDR3 spells CASSVEGVQPQHF. DNA for the CDR3: TGTGCCAGCAGTGTCGAGGGGGTGCAACCCCAGCATTTT.

This clonotype came up many times. The chain employs TRBV29-1 and TRBJ2-1; TRBD2 matches at 12 bases. V gave up 7 bases and J gave up 2 bases; unmatched junction bases: 0. The CDR3 spans 13 residues. CDR1 and CDR2 (germline): SQVTM, ANQGSEA. The CDR3 region has the DNA TGCAGCGCTAGCGGGGGGGCCTACAATGAGCAGTTCTTC. Protein product: CSASGGAYNEQFF.

This clonotype was recorded many times. The genes are TRBV5-1 and TRBJ2-5; possible D gene TRBD1, 5 bases. Trimming left V 4 bases short and J 3 bases short, with 10 bases between. CDR3 size: 13 residues. Germline-derived CDR1 and CDR2 are SGHRS and YFSETQ. This CDR3 is CASSLAGKETQYF. CDR3 nucleotides: TGCGCCAGCAGCCTGGCAGGGAAAGAGACCCAGTACTTC.

This clonotype occurred many times. The chain recombines TRBV7-9 with TRBJ2-3; 12 bases map to TRBD1. The CDR3 spans 16 residues. The germline V gene has CDR1 SEHNR and CDR2 FQNEAQ (reference sequence). V lost 4 bases and J lost 4; bases outside the gene matches: 6. The CDR3 reads CASSSGQGARADTQYF. The CDR3 nucleotides read TGTGCCAGCAGCTCGGGACAGGGGGCCAGGGCAGATACGCAGTATTTT.

V usage is TRBV20-1 and J usage is TRBJ2-5; tentative D call: TRBD1 (7 bases). The CDR3 loop spans 14 amino acids. V lost 6 bases, J lost 6 bases, and 20 bases lay in between. The germline CDR1 and CDR2 sequences are DFQATT and SNEGSKA (reference sequence). The CDR3 is CSAQEYRGGKTQYF. In nucleotides, the CDR3 is TGCAGTGCCCAAGAATACAGGGGAGGAAAGACCCAGTACTTC.

The rearrangement joins TRBV28 to TRBJ1-6; 7 nucleotides align to TRBD1. Unmatched junction bases numbered 13, after V lost 10 bases and J lost 13 bases. The length of the CDR3 is 13 residues. Germline-derived CDR1 and CDR2 are MDHEN and SYDVKM. CDR3 DNA: TGTGCCACCAATGTCGGGACAGCCCGTCCCCTCCACTTT. This translates into CATNVGTARPLHF.

As DNA, the CDR3 is TGCAGCGCTGTACCGGGACAGGGGGCGTACGAGCAGTACTTC. It specifies CSAVPGQGAYEQYF. The V call is TRBV29-1, the J call TRBJ2-7; 12 bases are a match to TRBD1. V shed 7 bases, J shed 4 bases, and the junction held 8 bases outside the gene matches. This CDR3 spans 14 amino acids. Germline loops: CDR1 SQVTM, CDR2 ANQGSEA.